This TCR beta chain was recovered during a study of OX40 agonist ivuxolimab in advanced cancers. Study as a whole: The drug used for patients, ivuxolimab, was an agonistic anti-OX40 (CD134) antibody.

The assay was immunoSEQ multiplex PCR, and TCRdb's table has in-frame clones only and misses some. The table records about 35,000 clones, approximately 79% of them present only once. Germline CDR1 and CDR2: LNHDA and SQIVND (reference sequence). The CDR3 consists of 13 residues. V lost 3 bases and J lost 2, with 7 bases in between. V is TRBV19 and J is TRBJ1-1; possibly TRBD1 for D (6 bases). The clonotype was recovered from an adult with an advanced solid tumor such as melanoma, head and neck, liver or kidney cancer. The specimen comprised CD4+ or CD8+ T cells sorted from blood, sampled in a trial of the OX40 agonist ivuxolimab. Written as DNA, the CDR3 is TGTGCCAGTAGTATGGGACATAACACTGAAGCTTTCTTT. This sequence encodes CASSMGHNTEAFF.